Below are 21 T cell receptor beta chains sequenced from a single sample in a study of cytomegalovirus exposure and HLA in healthy donors. With 60 Vbeta and 13 Jbeta primers, the PCR was carried out. Profiled with immunoSEQ multiplex PCR; TCRdb holds only in-frame clones, not every one. The table has roughly 110,000 clones, 65% to 80% seen once. The specimen sequenced was PBMCs. The receptors originated from a middle-aged man in good health and CMV-seropositive.

The genes are TRBV5-1 and TRBJ1-5; 7 bases line up with TRBD1. The J segment lost 6 bases and the V segment lost 4 bases, leaving 7 bases of the junction unmatched. CDR1 and CDR2 (germline): SGHRS, YFSETQ. CDR3 length equals 14 residues. CDR3 amino acids: CASSLDRDGQPQHF. The CDR3 nucleotides are TGCGCCAGCAGCCTAGACAGGGACGGTCAGCCCCAGCATTTT.

V gene TRBV2 combines with J gene TRBJ1-2, with 8 bases identical to TRBD1. The CDR3 extends over 14 amino acids. CDR1 SNHLY and CDR2 FYNNEI come from the germline V gene. Trimming at V came to 7 bases and at J to 6 bases, leaving 10 bases not matched to a gene. For the CDR3, the DNA is TGTGCCAGCAAGGAGGACAGGGTCGACGATGGCTACACCTTC. Translating it yields CASKEDRVDDGYTF.

The chain employs TRBV6-6 and TRBJ1-1, with 8 bases lining up with TRBD1. V shed 6 bases, J shed 3 bases, and the junction held 3 bases outside the gene matches. CDR1 MNHNY and CDR2 SVGAGI come from the germline V gene (reference sequence). The length of the CDR3 is 13 residues. The CDR3 is CASRLQGDTEAFF. CDR3 coding DNA: TGTGCCAGCAGATTACAGGGGGACACTGAAGCTTTCTTT.

V and J are TRBV7-6 and TRBJ2-5; TRBD2 matches 8 bases. The DNA end lines up better with TRBJ2-7; the J call may be wrong. The CDR3 totals 17 residues. Germline lookup yields CDR1 SGHVS and CDR2 FNYEAQ. The CDR3 nucleotides read TGTGCCAGCAGCCCGGGGCTAGCGGGCGAACGCTCCTACGAGCAGTACTTC. As protein: CASSPGLAGERSYEQYF.

This chain links TRBV5-1 with TRBJ2-2, with TRBD2 matching over 13 bases. Trimming at V came to 4 bases and at J to 10 bases, leaving 4 bases not matched to a gene. This CDR3 spans 14 amino acids. Germline V lookup: CDR1 SGHRS, CDR2 YFSETQ. Here the CDR3 DNA reads TGCGCCAGCAGCCCCGGGACTAGCGGGGAGGAGCTGTTTTTT. It translates to CASSPGTSGEELFF.

A single count supports this clone. The gene calls are TRBV5-1 and TRBJ1-6, with D unclear. The CDR3 sequence is 15 residues long. From germline, CDR1 is SGHRS and CDR2 YFSETQ. Trimming cost V 0 bases and J 8 bases, with 12 bases left between them. This CDR3 reads CASSLGAGVDSPLHF. In DNA form, the CDR3 reads TGCGCCAGCAGCTTGGGGGCCGGGGTCGATTCACCCCTCCACTTT.

The V and J genes are TRBV7-8 and TRBJ1-5, with unresolved D. Trimming took 4 bases from V and 0 from J, leaving 13 bases between them. Germline V gene lookup returns CDR1 SGHVS and CDR2 FQNEAQ. The CDR3 contains 16 residues. Here the CDR3 DNA reads TGTGCCAGCAGCTCGAATCGGGGTTATAGCAATCAGCCCCAGCATTTT. Amino acids: CASSSNRGYSNQPQHF. Together with reference TRBV7-8 and TRBJ1-5, the CDR3 gives the full variable domain: GAGVSQSPRYKVAKRGQDVALRCDPISGHVSLFWYQQALGQGPEFLTYFQNEAQLDKSGLPSDRFFAERPEGSVSTLKIQRTQQEDSAVYLCASSSNRGYSNQPQHFGDGTRLSIL.

The genes are TRBV5-8 and TRBJ2-6, with a weak D call TRBD2 (5 bases). The CDR3 is 15 amino acids. Germline CDR1 reads SGHTS; CDR2 reads YDEGEE. V was clipped by 8 bases and J by 2 bases, with 14 bases between them. CDR3 in amino acids: CASTRFGAGANVLTF. The DNA for the CDR3 is TGTGCCAGTACAAGGTTCGGGGCTGGGGCCAACGTCCTGACTTTC.

The chain couples TRBV28 to TRBJ2-7; D possibly corresponds to TRBD2 (5 bases). Trimming cost V 7 bases and J 5 bases, with 15 bases left between them. Germline V CDR1 and CDR2: MDHEN, SYDVKM. The CDR3 has 13 residues. CDR3 coding DNA: TGTGCCAGCACTGACAAAGCGGCTAACGAGCAGTACTTC. It codes for CASTDKAANEQYF.

This clone was detected only once. V usage is TRBV7-2 and J usage is TRBJ2-6; tentatively, D is TRBD2 (6 bases). The CDR3 covers 18 residues. V shed 2 bases and J shed 1 base, with 15 bases lying between them. Looked up from germline, CDR1 is SGHTA and CDR2 is FQGNSA. CDR3 region: CASSLQSKGGSGANVLTF. The CDR3 nucleotides are TGTGCCAGCAGCTTACAGTCCAAGGGAGGATCTGGGGCCAACGTCCTGACTTTC. Supplemented by reference TRBV7-2 and TRBJ2-6, the full variable domain reads GAGVSQSPSNKVTEKGKDVELRCDPISGHTALYWYRQSLGQGLEFLIYFQGNSAPDKSGLPSDRFSAERTGGSVSTLTIQRTQQEDSAVYLCASSLQSKGGSGANVLTFGAGSRLTVL.

This rearrangement joins TRBV28 to TRBJ2-2, with TRBD1 matching 9 bases. V lost 4 bases and J lost 4; bases outside the gene matches: 4. Germline V gene data show CDR1 as MDHEN and CDR2 as SYDVKM. The CDR3 covers 15 residues. For the CDR3, the DNA is TGTGCCAGCAGTTCCCGGGACAGGGCCACCGGGGAGCTGTTTTTT. Translated, it gives CASSSRDRATGELFF.

The chain recombines TRBV6-4 with TRBJ2-3; weak D call: TRBD1 (7 bases). V was shortened by 6 bases and J by 2 bases, with 12 bases between the two germline ends. The germline V gene has CDR1 MRHNA and CDR2 SNTAGT. There are 14 residues in the CDR3. The CDR3 region has the DNA TGTGCCAGCAGCGGAGGGGGCGACACAGATACGCAGTATTTT. Protein sequence: CASSGGGDTDTQYF.

This clone has more than one count but fewer than ten. The rearrangement uses TRBV6-5 and TRBJ2-7, with 12 bases matching TRBD1. Germline assignment: CDR1 MNHEY and CDR2 SVGAGI. V lost 6 bases and J lost 4; bases outside the gene matches: 7. The CDR3 runs 15 residues. DNA of the CDR3: TGTGCCAGCAGATACGGGACAGGGGGCAGATACGAGCAGTACTTC. This codes for CASRYGTGGRYEQYF.

The chain has TRBV7-3 and TRBJ2-3; 9 nucleotides agree with TRBD1. With 4 bases clipped from V and 3 bases from J, the junction kept 2 bases outside the gene matches. This CDR3 contains 14 residues. The germline CDR1 and CDR2 sequences are SGHTA and FQGTGA. CDR3 sequence: CASSYRGPTDTQYF. Written as DNA, the CDR3 is TGTGCCAGCAGCTACAGGGGGCCGACAGATACGCAGTATTTT.

The rearrangement uses TRBV9 and TRBJ1-4; 11 bases match TRBD1. J lost 8 bases, V lost 3 bases, and 9 bases had no gene match. There are 16 residues in the CDR3. CDR1 and CDR2 (germline): SGDLS, YYNGEE. The CDR3 loop reads CASSAGPGTGGEKLFF. DNA of the CDR3: TGTGCCAGCAGCGCTGGACCCGGGACAGGGGGAGAAAAACTGTTTTTT.

The gene calls are TRBV28 and TRBJ1-2, with 9 positions matching TRBD1. With V trimmed by 4 bases and J by 7 bases, 7 bases remained unmatched. Germline V lookup: CDR1 MDHEN, CDR2 SYDVKM. This CDR3 spans 14 amino acids. The CDR3 sequence is CASSSGQGSLGYTF. DNA of the CDR3: TGTGCCAGCAGTTCGGGACAGGGTTCTCTTGGCTACACCTTC.

The genes are TRBV6-6 and TRBJ2-7; the match to TRBD1 covers 8 bases. This CDR3 contains 14 residues. Germline V gene lookup returns CDR1 MNHNY and CDR2 SVGAGI (reference sequence). The junction had 3 bases not matched to a gene; V was cut back by 1 base and J by 4 bases. This chain's CDR3 is CASSYFDRGYEQYF. In nucleotides, the CDR3 is TGTGCCAGCAGTTACTTCGACAGGGGATACGAGCAGTACTTC.

The genes are TRBV7-8 and TRBJ2-4; TRBD2 is a possible D gene (5 bases). Germline V gene sequence: CDR1 SGHVS, CDR2 FQNEAQ. Trimming cost V 0 bases and J 7 bases, with 10 bases left between them. The CDR3 runs to 14 residues. The CDR3 DNA sequence: TGTGCCAGCAGCTTAGCGGCGGGTGGGAACATTCAGTACTTC. Encoded protein: CASSLAAGGNIQYF.

The J gene is TRBJ2-1, the V gene TRBV11-3; 7 nucleotides agree with TRBD1. Trimming cost V 1 base and J 8 bases; bases outside gene matches: 8. Germline V lookup: CDR1 SGHNT, CDR2 YENEEA. The CDR3 runs 15 residues. The CDR3 DNA reads TGTGCCAGCAGCTTAGGGACAGGCCCAGACGATGAGCAGTTCTTC. It is translated as CASSLGTGPDDEQFF.

The V call is TRBV28, the J call TRBJ2-1; 8 bases map to TRBD1. Germline lookup yields CDR1 MDHEN and CDR2 SYDVKM. This CDR3 has 13 residues. With 7 bases clipped from V and 6 bases from J, the junction kept 5 bases outside the gene matches. CDR3 region: CASINTGGNEQFF. CDR3 nucleotide sequence: TGTGCCAGCATAAACACAGGGGGCAATGAGCAGTTCTTC.

This chain uses TRBV5-1 with TRBJ2-6, with 9 bases identical to TRBD1. Losses at the gene ends were 6 bases for V and 0 bases for J; bases not matched to a gene: 10. Per germline, CDR1 SGHRS and CDR2 YFSETQ. The CDR3 loop spans 18 amino acids. The CDR3 DNA is TGCGCCAGCACCAGCCTAGGGACAGGGAGCTCTGGGGCCAACGTCCTGACTTTC. It encodes CASTSLGTGSSGANVLTF.